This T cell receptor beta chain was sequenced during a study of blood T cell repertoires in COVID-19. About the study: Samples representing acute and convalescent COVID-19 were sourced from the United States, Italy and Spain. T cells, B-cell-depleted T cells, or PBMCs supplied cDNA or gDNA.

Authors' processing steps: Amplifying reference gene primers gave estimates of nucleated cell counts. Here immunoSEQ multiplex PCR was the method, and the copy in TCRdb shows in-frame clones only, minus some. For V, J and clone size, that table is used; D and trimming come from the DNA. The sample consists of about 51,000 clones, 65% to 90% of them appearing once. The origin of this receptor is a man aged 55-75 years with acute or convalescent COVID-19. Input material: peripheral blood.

CDR3 protein: CASSYSWGAYNEQFF. CDR3 coding DNA: TGTGCCAGCAGTTACTCTTGGGGGGCCTACAATGAGCAGTTCTTC. The chain has TRBV6-5 and TRBJ2-1, with a tentative D call TRBD2 (6 bases). Germline V CDR1 and CDR2: MNHEY, SVGAGI. Deletions cut 0 bases from V and 2 bases from J, with 8 bases between. This CDR3 is built from 15 residues.